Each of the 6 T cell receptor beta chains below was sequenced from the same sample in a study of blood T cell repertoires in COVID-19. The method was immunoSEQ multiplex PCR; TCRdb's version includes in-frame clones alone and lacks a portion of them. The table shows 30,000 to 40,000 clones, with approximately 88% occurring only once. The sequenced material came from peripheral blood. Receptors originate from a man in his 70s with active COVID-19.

In DNA form, the CDR3 reads TGTGCCAGCAGCCCAGGGCATACCCAAGAGACCCAGTACTTC. This sequence encodes CASSPGHTQETQYF. The rearrangement uses TRBV7-3 and TRBJ2-5; D is possibly TRBD1 (5 bases). This CDR3 region has 14 residues. V was shortened by 5 bases and J by 1 base, with 11 bases between the two germline ends. Looked up from germline, CDR1 is SGHTA and CDR2 is FQGTGA.

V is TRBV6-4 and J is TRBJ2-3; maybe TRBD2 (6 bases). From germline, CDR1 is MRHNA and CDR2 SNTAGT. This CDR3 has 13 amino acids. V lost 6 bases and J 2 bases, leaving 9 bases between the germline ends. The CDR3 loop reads CASSRGTTDTQYF. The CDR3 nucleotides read TGTGCCAGCAGCCGGGGGACCACAGATACGCAGTATTTT.

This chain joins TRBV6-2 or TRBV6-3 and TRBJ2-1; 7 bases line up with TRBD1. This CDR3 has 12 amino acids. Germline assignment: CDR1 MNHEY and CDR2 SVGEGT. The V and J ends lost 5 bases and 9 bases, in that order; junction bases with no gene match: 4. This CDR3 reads CASSHRGSEQFF. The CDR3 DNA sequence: TGTGCCAGCAGTCACAGGGGAAGTGAGCAGTTCTTC.

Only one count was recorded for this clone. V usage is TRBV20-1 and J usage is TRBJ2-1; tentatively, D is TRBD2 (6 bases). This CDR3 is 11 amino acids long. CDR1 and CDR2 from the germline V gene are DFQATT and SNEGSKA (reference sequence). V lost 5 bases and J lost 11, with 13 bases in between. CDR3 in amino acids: CSAGTAGQQFF. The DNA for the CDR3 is TGCAGTGCTGGCACAGCGGGCCAGCAGTTCTTC.

CDR3 DNA: TGCGCCAGCAGACCCTGGACAGCAGCAACTAATGAAAAACTGTTTTTT. Protein: CASRPWTAATNEKLFF. The chain carries TRBV5-1 and TRBJ1-4; D might be TRBD1 (6 bases). V gave up 5 bases and J gave up 0 bases, with 14 bases separating them. The CDR3 contains 16 residues. Germline V gene sequence: CDR1 SGHRS, CDR2 YFSETQ.

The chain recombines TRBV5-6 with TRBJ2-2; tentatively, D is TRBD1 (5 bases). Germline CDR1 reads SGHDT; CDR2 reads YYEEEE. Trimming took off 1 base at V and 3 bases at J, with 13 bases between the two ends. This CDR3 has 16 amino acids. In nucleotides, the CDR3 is TGTGCCAGCAGCTTGCGGCCAGGGAAGCACACCGGGGAGCTGTTTTTT. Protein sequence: CASSLRPGKHTGELFF.